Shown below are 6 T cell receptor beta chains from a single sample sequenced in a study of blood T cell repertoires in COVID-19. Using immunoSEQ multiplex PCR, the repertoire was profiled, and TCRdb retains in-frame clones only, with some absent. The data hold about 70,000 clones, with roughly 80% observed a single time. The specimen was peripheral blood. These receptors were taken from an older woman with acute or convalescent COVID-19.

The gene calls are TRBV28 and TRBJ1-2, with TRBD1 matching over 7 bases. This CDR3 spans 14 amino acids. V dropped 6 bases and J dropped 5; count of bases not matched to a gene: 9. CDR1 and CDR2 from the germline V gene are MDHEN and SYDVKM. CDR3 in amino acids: CASSEGTASYGYTF. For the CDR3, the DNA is TGTGCCAGCAGCGAGGGGACAGCAAGTTATGGCTACACCTTC.

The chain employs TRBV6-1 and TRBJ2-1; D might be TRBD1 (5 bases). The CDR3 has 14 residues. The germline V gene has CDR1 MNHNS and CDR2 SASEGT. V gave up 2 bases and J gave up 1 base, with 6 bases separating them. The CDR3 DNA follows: TGTGCCAGCAGTGAAAGGGGTTCCTACAATGAGCAGTTCTTC. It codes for CASSERGSYNEQFF.

DNA for the CDR3: TGTGCCAGCAGCCCTCCCAGCCAGGGGCGGCTTAATGAAAAACTGTTTTTT. This codes for CASSPPSQGRLNEKLFF. The chain joins TRBV3-1 (or the pseudogene TRBV3-2) to TRBJ1-4; D possibly corresponds to TRBD1 (6 bases). Germline V gene sequence: CDR1 LGHDT, CDR2 YNNKEL (reference sequence). Trimming pared 4 bases from V and 4 bases from J, leaving 19 bases between. The CDR3 is made up of 17 amino acids.

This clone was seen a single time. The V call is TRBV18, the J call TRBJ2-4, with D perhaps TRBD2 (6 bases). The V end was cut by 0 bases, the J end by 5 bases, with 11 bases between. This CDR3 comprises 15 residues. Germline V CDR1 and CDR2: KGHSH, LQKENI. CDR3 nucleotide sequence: TGTGCCAGCTCACCACCGGAGGGTTTTCAAAACATTCAGTACTTC. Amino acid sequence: CASSPPEGFQNIQYF. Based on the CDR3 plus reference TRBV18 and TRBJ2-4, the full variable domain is NAGVMQNPRHLVRRRGQEARLRCSPMKGHSHVYWYRQLPEEGLKFMVYLQKENIIDESGMPKERFSAEFPKEGPSILRIQQVVRGDSAAYFCASSPPEGFQNIQYFGAGTRLSVL.

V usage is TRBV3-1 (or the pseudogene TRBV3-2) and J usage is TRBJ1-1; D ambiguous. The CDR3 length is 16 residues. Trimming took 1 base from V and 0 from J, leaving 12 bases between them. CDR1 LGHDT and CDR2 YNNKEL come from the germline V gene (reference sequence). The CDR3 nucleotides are TGTGCCAGCAGCCAAGGTAGGGCCGGGATGAACACTGAAGCTTTCTTT. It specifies CASSQGRAGMNTEAFF.

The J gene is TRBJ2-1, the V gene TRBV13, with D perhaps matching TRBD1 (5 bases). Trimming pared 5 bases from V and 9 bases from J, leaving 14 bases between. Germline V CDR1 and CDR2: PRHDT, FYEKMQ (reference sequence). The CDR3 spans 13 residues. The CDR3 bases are TGTGCCAGCAGCCGTAGGGGCCAGGGTGAGCAGTTCTTC. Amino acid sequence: CASSRRGQGEQFF.